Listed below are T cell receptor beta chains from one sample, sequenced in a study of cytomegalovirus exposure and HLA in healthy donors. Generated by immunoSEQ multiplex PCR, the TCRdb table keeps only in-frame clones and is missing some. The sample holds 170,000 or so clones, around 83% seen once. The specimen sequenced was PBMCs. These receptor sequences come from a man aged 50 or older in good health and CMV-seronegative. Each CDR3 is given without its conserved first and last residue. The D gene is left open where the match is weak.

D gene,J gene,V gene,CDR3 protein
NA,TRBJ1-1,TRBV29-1,SVEGADTEAF
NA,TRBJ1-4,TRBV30,AWSVRGAEKLF
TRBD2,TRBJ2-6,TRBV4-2,ASSQLRGGSGANVLT
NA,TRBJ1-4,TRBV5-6,ASSHRGIREKLF
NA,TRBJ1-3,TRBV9,ASSVGQPSGNTIY
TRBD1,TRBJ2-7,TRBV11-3,ASSLYAGGYEQY
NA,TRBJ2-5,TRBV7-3,ASSFGGGGETQY
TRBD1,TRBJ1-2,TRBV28,ASSPTGTGIGGYT
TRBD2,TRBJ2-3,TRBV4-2,ASSQQPTSGGVDTQY
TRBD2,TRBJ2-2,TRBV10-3,AISDSGVIGELF
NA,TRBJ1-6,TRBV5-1,ASSLRAGYDNNSPLH
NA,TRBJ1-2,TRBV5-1,ASSQNPIQYGYT
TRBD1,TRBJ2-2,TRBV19,ASTDRQGVNTGELF
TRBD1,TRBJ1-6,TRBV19,ASRGDSMGSPLH
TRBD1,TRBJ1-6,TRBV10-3,AISGGQGQGSPLH
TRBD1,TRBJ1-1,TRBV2,ASDRDTEAF
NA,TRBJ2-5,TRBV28,ASSLSNEETQY
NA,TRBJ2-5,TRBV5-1,ASSSTEKETQY
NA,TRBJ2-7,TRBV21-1,ASSKAMRVGTSEQY
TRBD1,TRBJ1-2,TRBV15,ATGRDHGTGDYGYT
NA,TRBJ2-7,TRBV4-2,ASRPGGSSYEQY
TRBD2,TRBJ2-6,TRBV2,ASTRPGGGANVLT
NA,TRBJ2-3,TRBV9,ASSVAVLATDTQY